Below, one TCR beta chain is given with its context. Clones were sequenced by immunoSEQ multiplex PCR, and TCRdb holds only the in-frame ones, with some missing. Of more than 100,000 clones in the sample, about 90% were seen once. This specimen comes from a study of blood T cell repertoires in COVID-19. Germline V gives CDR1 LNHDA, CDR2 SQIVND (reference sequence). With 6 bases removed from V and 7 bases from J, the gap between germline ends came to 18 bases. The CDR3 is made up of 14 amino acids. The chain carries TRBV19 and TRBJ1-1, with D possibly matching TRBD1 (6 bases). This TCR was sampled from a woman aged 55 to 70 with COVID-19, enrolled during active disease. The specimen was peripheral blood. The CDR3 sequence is CASRNRATRVEAFF. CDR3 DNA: TGTGCCAGTAGGAACAGGGCAACCCGTGTTGAAGCTTTCTTT.